This TCR beta chain was documented in a study of blood T cell repertoires in COVID-19. The overall study: Donors in the United States, Italy and Spain gave samples during acute or convalescent COVID-19. PBMCs, B-cell-depleted T cells, or T cells provided the cDNA or gDNA that made up the material.

Authors' methods: How many nucleated cells were present was estimated from reference gene primer amplification. Repertoires were generated with immunoSEQ multiplex PCR, while TCRdb's copy carries only in-frame clones and drops some. The V and J calls and clone size were taken over from that table, and D and trimming were inferred from the DNA. Of 650,000 to 800,000 clones listed, just under 90% are singletons. The CDR3 consists of 13 residues. The germline V and J ends were trimmed by 8 bases and 2 bases, with 12 bases remaining between them. From germline, CDR1 is ENHRY and CDR2 SYGVKD. V gene TRBV10-3 combines with J gene TRBJ1-2; D is possibly TRBD1 (6 bases). The sequenced material came from peripheral blood. This TCR came from a woman between 18 and 29 years old with acute or convalescent COVID-19. The CDR3 DNA is TGTGCCATCTTAAGGGACACAAACTATGGCTACACCTTC. Translation: CAILRDTNYGYTF.